The present TCR beta chain was sequenced within a study of blood T cells in healthy people across ages. Turning to the study itself: There was about one barcoded beta molecule captured by template switching per two T cells.

Combining a sample-barcoded 5' primer with a J-beta primer mix, a second PCR ran for roughly 7 to 11 cycles. Every cDNA molecule bore a tag from a template-switch adaptor containing 12 random nucleotides. One entry per CDR3 protein, called by TCRdb with MiXCR from the 5' RACE reads. The table lists about 580,000 distinct CDR3 sequences, around 50% of them singletons, with just under 25% in the top ten. The sample consisted of blood. The sequence was collected from an elderly man in good health.

CDR3: CASTLGGFEAFF. Here the CDR3 DNA reads TGTGCCAGCACCCTAGGGGGATTCGAAGCTTTCTTT. The V and J genes are TRBV7-9 and TRBJ1-1, with a weak D call TRBD1 (6 bases). Germline V gene data show CDR1 as SEHNR and CDR2 as FQNEAQ (reference sequence). This CDR3 is built from 12 residues. V was cut by 7 bases and J by 8 bases, with 14 bases left in between.